These 7 T cell receptor beta chains originate from one sample sequenced in a study of blood T cells in healthy people across ages. Then a second PCR, running roughly 6 to 12 cycles, was carried out with a sample-barcoded 5' primer and a J-beta primer mix. TCRdb redid the calling of the 5' RACE reads with MiXCR, one entry per CDR3 protein. Among some 1,500,000 distinct CDR3 sequences listed, 35% to 45% were seen once. Sequencing used blood. These TCRs come from a woman aged 18-30 years in good health.

This clonotype was detected only a few times. The gene calls are TRBV15 and TRBJ2-3; D gene unclear. Germline assignment: CDR1 LNHNV and CDR2 YYDKDF (reference sequence). V dropped 1 base and J dropped 0 bases, with 5 bases sitting between them. The CDR3 spans 14 residues. CDR3 protein: CATSRADSTDTQYF. The DNA for the CDR3 is TGTGCCACCAGCAGAGCAGATAGCACAGATACGCAGTATTTT.

This clonotype was counted a few times. This chain links TRBV12-3 or TRBV12-4 with TRBJ1-2; 8 bases are shared with TRBD1. The V and J ends lost 6 bases and 6 bases, in that order; junction bases with no gene match: 9. The CDR3 runs 14 residues. The CDR3 spells CASRPGGTGHGYTF. CDR3 coding DNA: TGTGCCAGCAGACCCGGCGGGACAGGACATGGCTACACCTTC.

The chain combines TRBV29-1 with TRBJ2-6, with 7 bases aligning to TRBD2. Trimming cost V 6 bases and J 0 bases; bases outside gene matches: 11. This CDR3 spans 17 amino acids. Germline CDR1 and CDR2: SQVTM and ANQGSEA. Written as DNA, the CDR3 is TGCAGCGTGGCGGGAGAGAAGGGGATCTCTGGGGCCAACGTCCTGACTTTC. Translating it yields CSVAGEKGISGANVLTF.

The sample holds a few counts of this clonotype. V gene TRBV29-1 combines with J gene TRBJ1-2; no clear D. From germline, CDR1 is SQVTM and CDR2 ANQGSEA. The V gene lost 5 bases and the J gene lost 4 bases, with 14 bases spanning the gap. The CDR3 loop spans 13 amino acids. CDR3 protein: CSVSRALIYGYTF. DNA of the CDR3: TGCAGCGTTTCTCGAGCCCTGATCTATGGCTACACCTTC. Based on the CDR3 plus reference TRBV29-1 and TRBJ1-2, the full variable domain is SAVISQKPSRDICQRGTSLTIQCQVDSQVTMMFWYRQQPGQSLTLIATANQGSEATYESGFVIDKFPISRPNLTFSTLTVSNMSPEDSSIYLCSVSRALIYGYTFGSGTRLTVV.

This clonotype was picked up a small number of times. This chain uses TRBV12-3 or TRBV12-4 with TRBJ1-6; D is possibly TRBD1 (6 bases). Trimming removed 4 bases at V and 10 bases at J, with 11 bases between. The CDR3 length is 13 residues. The CDR3 DNA follows: TGTGCCAGCAGTTGGCAGGGGAACTCACCCCTCCACTTT. Translating gives CASSWQGNSPLHF.

A remark on this clonotype: Sequence at one end of the junction differs from germline and may be a read error. V and J are TRBV7-2 and TRBJ2-2, with 12 bases that match TRBD2. From germline, CDR1 is SGHTA and CDR2 FQGNSA. The CDR3 extends over 14 amino acids. The CDR3 spells CAGSSSGRAGELFF. The CDR3 DNA reads TGTGCCGGCAGTTCTAGCGGGAGGGCCGGGGAGCTGTTTTTT.

The chain combines TRBV6-1 with TRBJ1-2, with TRBD1 matching 12 bases. Trimming took 0 bases from V and 8 from J; bases not matched to a gene: 4. Germline V gives CDR1 MNHNS, CDR2 SASEGT. The CDR3 loop spans 15 amino acids. CDR3 nucleotide sequence: TGTGCCAGCAGTGAAGCGGGGACAGGGGGCTTCGGCTACACCTTC. It yields the protein CASSEAGTGGFGYTF.